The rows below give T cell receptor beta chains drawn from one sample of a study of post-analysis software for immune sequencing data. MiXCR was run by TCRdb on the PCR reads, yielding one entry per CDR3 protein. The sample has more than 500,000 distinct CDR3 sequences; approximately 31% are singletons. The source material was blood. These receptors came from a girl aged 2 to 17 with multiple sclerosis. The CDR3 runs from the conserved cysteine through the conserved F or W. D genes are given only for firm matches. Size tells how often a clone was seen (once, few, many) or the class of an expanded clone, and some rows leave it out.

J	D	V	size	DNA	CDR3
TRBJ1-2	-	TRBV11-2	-	TGTGCCAGCAGCTTAGGATCAGGCTTCTATGGCTACACCTTC	CASSLGSGFYGYTF
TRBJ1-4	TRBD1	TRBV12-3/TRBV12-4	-	TGTGCCAGCAGTGGGACAGTAAGGGAAAAACTGTTTTTT	CASSGTVREKLFF
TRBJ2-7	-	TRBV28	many	TGCGCCAGCAGCTTGACAGGGGAGGGCCCCTACGAGCAGTACTTC	CASSLTGEGPYEQYF
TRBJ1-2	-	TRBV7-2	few	TGTGCCAGCGGTCCTACGGTCCTGCGGGGATATGGCTACACCTTC	CASGPTVLRGYGYTF
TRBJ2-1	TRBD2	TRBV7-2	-	TGTGCCAGCAGCTGGACTAGCGGGAGGTACAATGAGCAGTTCTTC	CASSWTSGRYNEQFF
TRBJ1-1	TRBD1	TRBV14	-	TGTGCCAGCAGCACCACAGGGGGTCCGAACACTGAAGCTTTCTTT	CASSTTGGPNTEAFF
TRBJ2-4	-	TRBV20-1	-	TGCAGTGCTAGGGGGCAGGGAGTGTACATTCAGTACTTC	CSARGQGVYIQYF
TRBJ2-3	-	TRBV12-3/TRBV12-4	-	TGTGCCAGCAGTTTAGTCGAGGAGGATACGCAGTATTTT	CASSLVEEDTQYF
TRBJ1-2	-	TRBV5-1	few	TGCGCCAGCAGCTCGGAGCAGGACTACACCTTC	CASSSEQDYTF
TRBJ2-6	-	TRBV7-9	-	TGTGCCAGCAGCTTTTGGGGCCCGACAGAGAAAAGCTCTGGGGCCAACGTCCTGACTTTC	CASSFWGPTEKSSGANVLTF
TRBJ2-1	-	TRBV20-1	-	TGCAGTGCTAGACGGACCCTAGGGAGTGAGCAGTTCTTC	CSARRTLGSEQFF
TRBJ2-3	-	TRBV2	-	TGTGCCAGCAAGGGGGGTGGCACAGATACGCAGTATTTT	CASKGGGTDTQYF
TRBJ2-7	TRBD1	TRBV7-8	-	TGTGCCAGCAGCTCGACAGGGGGCTGGTACGAGCAGTACTTC	CASSSTGGWYEQYF
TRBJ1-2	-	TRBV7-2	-	TGTGCCAGCAGCTTAGTCAGTGGGGGATATGGCTACACCTTC	CASSLVSGGYGYTF
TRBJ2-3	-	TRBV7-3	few	TGTGCCAGCAGCTTATGGGGGACTATACCACGAAGTTGGGTGGCAGGGGGAAAACATACGCAGTATTTT	CASSLWGTIPRSWVAGGKHTQYF
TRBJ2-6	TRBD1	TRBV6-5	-	TGTGCCAGCAGCCGAGGGGGCGGCTATGGGGCCAACGTCCTGACTTTC	CASSRGGGYGANVLTF
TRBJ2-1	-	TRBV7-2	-	TGTGCCAGCAGCTTAGGTAGTCCCCGAGAGCAGTTCTTC	CASSLGSPREQFF
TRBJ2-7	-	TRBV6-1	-	TGTGCCAGCAGTGAGGCGGACGTCTCCGAGCAGTACTTC	CASSEADVSEQYF
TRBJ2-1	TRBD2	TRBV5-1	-	TGCGCCAGCAGCCAAAGTCCGGGGGGGTACTACAATGAGCAGTTCTTC	CASSQSPGGYYNEQFF
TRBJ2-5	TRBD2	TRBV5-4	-	TGTGCCAGCAGCTTGGCCTCCCGGGGGGGGAAGGAGACCCAGTACTTC	CASSLASRGGKETQYF